This T cell receptor beta chain was observed in a study of OX40 agonist ivuxolimab in advanced cancers. Study-level information: Across the patients, intravenous ivuxolimab was delivered every 2 weeks at 0.01 to 10 mg/kg. Study conclusions and caveats: Compared with CD4+, CD8+ T cells on average had more expanded clones.

Trimming cost V 4 bases and J 8 bases; bases outside gene matches: 8. The CDR3 consists of 14 residues. CDR1 is SGHTS, CDR2 YDEGEE, per germline. As concerns this clone: The antigen is not known.

Sequencing was performed with immunoSEQ multiplex PCR; in TCRdb, only in-frame clones are kept and a portion is missing. Counted here are about 45,000 clones, about 85% occurring once; the ten biggest clones make up about 5.5%. Sequencing was performed on CD4+ or CD8+ T cells sorted from blood, taken in a trial of the OX40 agonist ivuxolimab. The chain recombines TRBV5-8 with TRBJ1-4; 7 nucleotides line up with TRBD1. This TCR derives from an adult with an advanced solid tumor such as melanoma, head and neck, liver or kidney cancer. The CDR3 coding sequence is TGTGCCAGCAGCCCCACAGGGGTTCGGGAAAAACTGTTTTTT. It translates to CASSPTGVREKLFF.